A selection of T cell receptor beta chains follows, all from one sample in a study of cytomegalovirus exposure and HLA in healthy donors. Measured with immunoSEQ multiplex PCR; TCRdb has only the in-frame clones, and not every one. The top ten hold 0.7% to 0.95% of the sample, which has 150,000 to 200,000 clones, roughly 80% seen once. The specimen sequenced was PBMCs. The receptors shown here come from a woman aged 18-29 years in good health and CMV-seronegative. Both conserved end residues are part of each CDR3. The order of the fields is V gene, clone size, J gene, D gene, CDR3 DNA, CDR3 protein. D genes are given only for firm matches. Expanded clones get a size class; other rows say once, few or many, or leave the size out.

TRBV18	-	TRBJ2-7	-	TGTGCCAGCTCACCAAGATCAGGGGACGAGCAGTACTTC	CASSPRSGDEQYF
TRBV11-3	-	TRBJ1-2	TRBD1	TGTGCCAGCAGCTCCTTCTCAGGACAGGGTCTGAACTATGGCTACACCTTC	CASSSFSGQGLNYGYTF
TRBV5-4	-	TRBJ1-5	-	TGTGCCAGCAGCCAAGACCAGGATAGCAATCAGCCCCAGCATTTT	CASSQDQDSNQPQHF
TRBV6-1	-	TRBJ2-5	TRBD1	TGTGCCAGCAGCCCGGGACAGGGATTCCGGACCCAGTACTTC	CASSPGQGFRTQYF
TRBV6-5	-	TRBJ2-1	-	TGTGCCAGCAGTTCCGCCGGGACATCCCGCAATGAGCAGTTCTTC	CASSSAGTSRNEQFF
TRBV19	few	TRBJ2-5	TRBD2	TGTGCCAGTAGTATCTTTCTAGCGGGAGAGGGTATCCAAGAGACCCAGTACTTC	CASSIFLAGEGIQETQYF
TRBV6-5	-	TRBJ1-1	-	TGTGCCAGCAGTCCTCCACAGGGTATAGGCACTGAAGCTTTCTTT	CASSPPQGIGTEAFF
TRBV5-4	few	TRBJ1-1	TRBD1	TGTGCCAGCAGCTTTCCAGTGCAGGGGGCGTTGACTGAAGCTTTCTTT	CASSFPVQGALTEAFF
TRBV28	-	TRBJ1-1	TRBD1	TGTGCCAGCAGTTACACAGGGGGGAGTAGGGACACTGAAGCTTTCTTT	CASSYTGGSRDTEAFF
TRBV10-1	-	TRBJ2-7	-	TGCGCCAGCAGACAGGCTTGTAGCTCCTACGAGCAGTACTTC	CASRQACSSYEQYF
TRBV6-5	-	TRBJ2-1	TRBD2	TGTGCCAGCTCGGGGGGTGGGGATGAGCAGTTCTTC	CASSGGGDEQFF
TRBV2	-	TRBJ1-1	-	TGTGCCAGCATACTGTCAGGGGACGCTGAAGCTTTCTTT	CASILSGDAEAFF
TRBV7-6	-	TRBJ2-2	TRBD2	TGTGCCAGCACGAAAGGCGGGAGGCCGAACACCGGGGAGCTGTTTTTT	CASTKGGRPNTGELFF
TRBV30	-	TRBJ2-1	-	TGTGCCTGGACTGCCGCGACAGGCAATGAGCAGTTCTTC	CAWTAATGNEQFF
TRBV5-1	-	TRBJ2-7	TRBD1	TGCGCCAGCAGCAAACAGGGGGCAGTCCAACCTAAAGAGCAGTACTTC	CASSKQGAVQPKEQYF
TRBV11-3	-	TRBJ2-5	-	TGTGCCAGCAGCCCAGGTTCATCTCTGCGAGAGACCCAGTACTTC	CASSPGSSLRETQYF
TRBV27	-	TRBJ2-1	-	TGTGCCGATCCTCAGCGGACTAATGAGCAGTTCTTC	CADPQRTNEQFF
TRBV5-6	-	TRBJ2-3	TRBD2	TGTGCCAGCAGTTCCGGGACTAGCGGGAGCTTCGCAGATACGCAGTATTTT	CASSSGTSGSFADTQYF
TRBV28	-	TRBJ2-7	TRBD1	TGTGCCAGCAGCCGCCTTGAAGGGGGCGGTAGGTCCTACGAGCAGTACTTC	CASSRLEGGGRSYEQYF
TRBV7-6	-	TRBJ2-2	TRBD1	TGTGCCAGCAGCTCTGGACAGGTGAACACCGGGGAGCTGTTTTTT	CASSSGQVNTGELFF
TRBV2	-	TRBJ2-5	-	TGTGCCAGCACCAGGCCCCGCGGGTACCAAGAGACCCAGTACTTC	CASTRPRGYQETQYF
TRBV28	-	TRBJ2-2	-	TGTGCCAGCAAGGGACAGAACACCGGGGAGCTGTTTTTT	CASKGQNTGELFF
TRBV27	-	TRBJ2-7	-	TGTGCCAGCAGTTTTATGAACGAGCAGTACTTC	CASSFMNEQYF
TRBV4-1	-	TRBJ1-2	-	TGCGCCAGCAGCCAAGATGGTACAGGTACTAACTATGGCTACACCTTC	CASSQDGTGTNYGYTF
TRBV7-9	-	TRBJ2-1	TRBD2	TGTGCCAGCAGCTTAATGGCGGGAGACTACAATGAGCAGTTCTTC	CASSLMAGDYNEQFF
TRBV2	-	TRBJ2-7	-	TGTGCCAGCATTCCCGGGACACTTACCTACGAGCAGTACTTC	CASIPGTLTYEQYF
TRBV27	-	TRBJ2-1	TRBD1	TGTGCCAGCAGCCCGACAACAGGGGGAAATGAGCAGTTCTTC	CASSPTTGGNEQFF
TRBV11-3	-	TRBJ1-3	TRBD1	TGTGCCAGCAGCTTAGGGGACAGCGGAAACACCATATATTTT	CASSLGDSGNTIYF
TRBV4-1	few	TRBJ2-1	-	TGCGCCAGCAGCCAAGATCTCCGGGAGACCTACAATGAGCAGTTCTTC	CASSQDLRETYNEQFF
TRBV7-9	few	TRBJ1-2	TRBD1	TGTGCCAGCAGCGCCGGACAGGGGATTGGCTATGGCTACACCTTC	CASSAGQGIGYGYTF
TRBV6-5	-	TRBJ2-7	TRBD2	TGTGCCAGCAGTTTAAACAAGCGGGAGTCGGGATACGAGCAGTACTTC	CASSLNKRESGYEQYF
TRBV9	-	TRBJ2-7	TRBD1	TGTGCCAGCAGCGCACGCGTGGGACAGGGGGCCTACGAGCAGTACTTC	CASSARVGQGAYEQYF
TRBV7-2	-	TRBJ2-7	TRBD1	TGTGCCAGCAGCTTAAACAGGGGAGACGAGCAGTACTTC	CASSLNRGDEQYF
TRBV4-3	-	TRBJ2-3	TRBD2	TGCGCCAGCAGCCAGGTAGGACTAGCGGGAGACGCAGATACGCAGTATTTT	CASSQVGLAGDADTQYF
TRBV7-8	-	TRBJ2-1	-	TGTGCCAGCAGCTTAGGCGCTTTTAGCCCCTACAATGAGCAGTTCTTC	CASSLGAFSPYNEQFF
TRBV11-2	-	TRBJ2-5	TRBD2	TGTGCCAGCAGCTTAGATCGAGCGGGGGCCCGGGCCCAGTACTTC	CASSLDRAGARAQYF
TRBV11-3	-	TRBJ2-5	TRBD1	TGTGCCAGCAGCGGGGACAGGGGGTTTTTGGAGACCCAGTACTTC	CASSGDRGFLETQYF
TRBV4-2	few	TRBJ2-7	TRBD2	TGTGCCAGCAGCCAAAGACTAGCGGGAACCTACGAGCAGTACTTC	CASSQRLAGTYEQYF
TRBV11-3	-	TRBJ2-7	-	TGTGCCAGCAGCTTAGATCCGCGGGCCTACGAGCAGTACTTC	CASSLDPRAYEQYF
TRBV9	-	TRBJ1-5	TRBD1	TGTGCCAGCAGCGTAGGACAGGGGGATCAGCCCCAGCATTTT	CASSVGQGDQPQHF
TRBV6-5	-	TRBJ2-1	TRBD2	TGTGCCAGCAGTTACCCGGGAGGAATGGTGAGCGAGCAGTTCTTC	CASSYPGGMVSEQFF
TRBV6-5	many	TRBJ2-2	TRBD2	TGTGCCAGCAGTTTGATAGCGGGAGCCGGGGAGCTGTTTTTT	CASSLIAGAGELFF
TRBV19	-	TRBJ2-5	TRBD1	TGTGCCAGTAGACAACCGGGACAGGGGACAGAGACCCAGTACTTC	CASRQPGQGTETQYF
TRBV7-9	-	TRBJ2-7	-	TGTGCCAGCAGCCCGCCAACAGGGAGGGGCTCCTACGAGCAGTACTTC	CASSPPTGRGSYEQYF
TRBV7-9	few	TRBJ2-3	TRBD2	TGTTCCAGCAGCCTAAGACTAGCCGGCACAGATACGCAGTATTTT	CSSSLRLAGTDTQYF
TRBV10-1	-	TRBJ2-7	-	TGCGCCAGCAGTGTTGAGGGAAGCGAGCAGTACTTC	CASSVEGSEQYF
TRBV9	-	TRBJ2-7	-	TGTGCCAGCAGCGTGGAGGACAGACCCTACGAGCAGTACTTC	CASSVEDRPYEQYF
TRBV27	once	TRBJ1-6	TRBD1	TGTGCCAGCGGGGTTAGACAGGGCTATAATTCACCCCTCCACTTT	CASGVRQGYNSPLHF
TRBV6-6	once	TRBJ2-3	-	TGTGCCAGCAGTTACTCGGAACGGGAAAGCACAGATACGCAGTATTTT	CASSYSERESTDTQYF
TRBV6-4	-	TRBJ1-1	-	TGTGCCAGCAGTGCGAGTGGCGGTGGGTGGAACACTGAAGCTTTCTTT	CASSASGGGWNTEAFF
TRBV11-3	-	TRBJ2-5	TRBD1	TGTGCCAGCAGCTCTAGGGAGGGGACAGGGGGTAAGGAGACCCAGTACTTC	CASSSREGTGGKETQYF
TRBV7-9	-	TRBJ1-2	TRBD1	TGTTCCAGCAGCGGGACAGGCCTTAACTATGGCTACACCTTC	CSSSGTGLNYGYTF
TRBV9	-	TRBJ1-1	-	TGTGCCAGCAGCCCTGGGACAAGGAACACTGAAGCTTTCTTT	CASSPGTRNTEAFF